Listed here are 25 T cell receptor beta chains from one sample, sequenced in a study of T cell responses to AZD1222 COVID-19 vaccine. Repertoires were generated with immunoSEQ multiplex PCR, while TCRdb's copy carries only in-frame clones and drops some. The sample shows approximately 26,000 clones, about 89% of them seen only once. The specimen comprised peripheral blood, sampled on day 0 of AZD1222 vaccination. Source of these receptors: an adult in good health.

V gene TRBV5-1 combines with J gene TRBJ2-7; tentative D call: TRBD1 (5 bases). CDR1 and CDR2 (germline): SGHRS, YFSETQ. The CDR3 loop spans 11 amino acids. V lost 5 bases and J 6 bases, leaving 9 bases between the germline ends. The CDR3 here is CASSRGAEQYF. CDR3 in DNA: TGCGCCAGCAGTAGGGGCGCCGAGCAGTACTTC.

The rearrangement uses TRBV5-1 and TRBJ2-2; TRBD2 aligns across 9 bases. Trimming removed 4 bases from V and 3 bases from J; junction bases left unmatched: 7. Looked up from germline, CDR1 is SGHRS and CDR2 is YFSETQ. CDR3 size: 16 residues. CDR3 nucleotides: TGCGCCAGCAGCCCCAGACTAGCGGCCGACACCGGGGAGCTGTTTTTT. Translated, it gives CASSPRLAADTGELFF.

The CDR3 sequence: CASSLLKNEQFF. The CDR3 nucleotides are TGTGCCAGCAGCTTATTAAAGAATGAGCAGTTCTTC. This chain connects TRBV7-2 to TRBJ2-1, with D unclear. CDR3 length: 12 residues. Germline V gene lookup returns CDR1 SGHTA and CDR2 FQGNSA. Between the trimmed V and J ends, which lost 2 bases and 7 bases, there was a span of 6 bases.

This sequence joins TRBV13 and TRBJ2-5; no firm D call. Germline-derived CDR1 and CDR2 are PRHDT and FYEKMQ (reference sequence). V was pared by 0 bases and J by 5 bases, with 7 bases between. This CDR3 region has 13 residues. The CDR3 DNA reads TGTGCCAGCAGCTTAGGGACTTGGGAGACCCAGTACTTC. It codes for CASSLGTWETQYF.

The CDR3 sequence: CATRNTEAFF. The CDR3 DNA reads TGTGCCACAAGGAACACTGAAGCTTTCTTT. The chain links TRBV28 to TRBJ1-1; D ambiguous. The CDR3 totals 10 residues. Germline V gene data show CDR1 as MDHEN and CDR2 as SYDVKM. Trimming removed 10 bases at V and 1 base at J, with 4 bases between.

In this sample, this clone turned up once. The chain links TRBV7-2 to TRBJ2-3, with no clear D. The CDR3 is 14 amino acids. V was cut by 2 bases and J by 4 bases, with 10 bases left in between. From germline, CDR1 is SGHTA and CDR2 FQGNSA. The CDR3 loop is CASSLFRSPDTQYF. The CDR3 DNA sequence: TGTGCCAGCAGCTTATTTCGATCCCCAGATACGCAGTATTTT.

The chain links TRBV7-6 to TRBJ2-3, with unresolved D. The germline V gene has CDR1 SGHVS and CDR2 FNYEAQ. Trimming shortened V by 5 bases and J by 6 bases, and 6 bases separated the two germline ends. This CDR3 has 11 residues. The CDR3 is CASSTRDTQYF. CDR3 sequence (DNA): TGTGCCAGCAGCACGAGGGATACGCAGTATTTT.

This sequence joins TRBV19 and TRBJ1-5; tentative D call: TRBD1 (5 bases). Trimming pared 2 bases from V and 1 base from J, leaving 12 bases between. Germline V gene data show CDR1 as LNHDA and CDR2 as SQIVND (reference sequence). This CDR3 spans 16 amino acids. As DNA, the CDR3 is TGTGCCAGTAGTATAATGGGGGGAGCAAGCAATCAGCCCCAGCATTTT. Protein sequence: CASSIMGGASNQPQHF.

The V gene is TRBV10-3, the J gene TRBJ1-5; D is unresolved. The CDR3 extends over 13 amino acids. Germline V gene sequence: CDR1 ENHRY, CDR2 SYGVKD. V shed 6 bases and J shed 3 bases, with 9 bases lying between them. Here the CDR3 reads CAISRDFNQPQHF. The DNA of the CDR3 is TGTGCCATCAGCCGGGATTTCAATCAGCCCCAGCATTTT.

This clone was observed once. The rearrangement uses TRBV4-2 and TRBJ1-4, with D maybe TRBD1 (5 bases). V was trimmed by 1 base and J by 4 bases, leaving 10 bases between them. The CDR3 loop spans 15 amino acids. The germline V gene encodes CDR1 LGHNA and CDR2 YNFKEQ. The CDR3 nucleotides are TGTGCCAGCAGCCAAGGGGGGGGTGGTAATGAAAAACTGTTTTTT. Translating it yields CASSQGGGGNEKLFF.

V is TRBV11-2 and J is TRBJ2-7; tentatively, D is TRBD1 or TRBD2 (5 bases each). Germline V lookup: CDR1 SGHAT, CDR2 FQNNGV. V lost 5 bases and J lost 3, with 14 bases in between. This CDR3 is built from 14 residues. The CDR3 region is CASSPGSRGYEQYF. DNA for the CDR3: TGTGCCAGCAGCCCAGGGAGCAGAGGCTACGAGCAGTACTTC.

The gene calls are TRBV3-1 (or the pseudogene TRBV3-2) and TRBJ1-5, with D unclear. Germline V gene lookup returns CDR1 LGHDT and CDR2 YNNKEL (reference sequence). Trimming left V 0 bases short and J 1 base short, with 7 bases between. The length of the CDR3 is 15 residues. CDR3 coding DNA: TGTGCCAGCAGCCAAGAGGCGGGGAGCAATCAGCCCCAGCATTTT. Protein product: CASSQEAGSNQPQHF.

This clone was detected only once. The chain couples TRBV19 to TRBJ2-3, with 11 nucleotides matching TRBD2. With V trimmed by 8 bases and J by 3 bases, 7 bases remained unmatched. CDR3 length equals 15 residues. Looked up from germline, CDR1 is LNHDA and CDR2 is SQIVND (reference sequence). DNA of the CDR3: TGTGCCAGTGCTACTAGCGGGAGTTGGACAGATACGCAGTATTTT. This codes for CASATSGSWTDTQYF. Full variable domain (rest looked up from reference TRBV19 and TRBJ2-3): DGGITQSPKYLFRKEGQNVTLSCEQNLNHDAMYWYRQDPGQGLRLIYYSQIVNDFQKGDIAEGYSVSREKKESFPLTVTSAQKNPTAFYLCASATSGSWTDTQYFGPGTRLTVL.

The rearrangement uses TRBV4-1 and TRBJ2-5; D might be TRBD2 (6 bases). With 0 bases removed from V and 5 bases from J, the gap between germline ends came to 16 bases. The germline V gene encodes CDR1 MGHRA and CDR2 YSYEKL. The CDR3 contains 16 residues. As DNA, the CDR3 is TGCGCCAGCAGCCAAGAGGTAACGGGAGTGGATGAGACCCAGTACTTC. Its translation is CASSQEVTGVDETQYF.

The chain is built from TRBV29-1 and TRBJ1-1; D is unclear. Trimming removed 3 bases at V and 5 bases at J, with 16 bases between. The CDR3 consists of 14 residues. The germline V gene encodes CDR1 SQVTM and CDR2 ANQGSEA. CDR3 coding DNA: TGCAGCGTTGATGTGGGCGGGCGGAGGACTGAAGCTTTCTTT. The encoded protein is CSVDVGGRRTEAFF.

CDR3 sequence (DNA): TGCGCCAGCAGCTTGGCCCGGGGCTCCGCCGGGGAGCTGTTTTTT. Protein product: CASSLARGSAGELFF. This chain connects TRBV5-1 to TRBJ2-2, with D possibly being TRBD1 or TRBD2 (5 bases each). Germline lookup yields CDR1 SGHRS and CDR2 YFSETQ. Trimming removed 0 bases at V and 6 bases at J, with 12 bases between. CDR3 size: 15 residues.

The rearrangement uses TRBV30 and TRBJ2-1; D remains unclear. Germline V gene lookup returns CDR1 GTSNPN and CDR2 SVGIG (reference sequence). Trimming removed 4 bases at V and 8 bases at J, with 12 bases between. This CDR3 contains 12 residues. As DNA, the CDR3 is TGTGCCTGGACCCTTTCCTCCCATGAGCAGTTCTTC. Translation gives CAWTLSSHEQFF.

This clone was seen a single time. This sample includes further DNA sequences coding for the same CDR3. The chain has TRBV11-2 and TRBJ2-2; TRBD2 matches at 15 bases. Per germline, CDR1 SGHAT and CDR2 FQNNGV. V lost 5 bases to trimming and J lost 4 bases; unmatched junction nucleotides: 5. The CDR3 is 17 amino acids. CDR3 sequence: CASSPPGLAGGTGELFF. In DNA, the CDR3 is TGTGCCAGCAGCCCCCCGGGACTAGCGGGAGGCACCGGGGAGCTGTTTTTT. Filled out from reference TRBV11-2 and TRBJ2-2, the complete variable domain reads EAGVAQSPRYKIIEKRQSVAFWCNPISGHATLYWYQQILGQGPKLLIQFQNNGVVDDSQLPKDRFSAERLKGVDSTLKIQPAKLEDSAVYLCASSPPGLAGGTGELFFGEGSRLTVL.

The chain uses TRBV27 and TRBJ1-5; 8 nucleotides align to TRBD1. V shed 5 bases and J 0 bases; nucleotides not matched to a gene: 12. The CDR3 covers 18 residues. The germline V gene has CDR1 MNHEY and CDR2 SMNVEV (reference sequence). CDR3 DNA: TGTGCCAGCAGTCCCCTGGCAGGGGGCCTAAATAGCAATCAGCCCCAGCATTTT. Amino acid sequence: CASSPLAGGLNSNQPQHF.

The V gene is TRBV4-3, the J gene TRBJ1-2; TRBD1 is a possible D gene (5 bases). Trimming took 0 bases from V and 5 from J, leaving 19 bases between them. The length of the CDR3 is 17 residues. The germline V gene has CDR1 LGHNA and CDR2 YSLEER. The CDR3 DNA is TGCGCCAGCAGCCAAGATTGGGGGGGGTCAGGGATTTATGGCTACACCTTC. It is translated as CASSQDWGGSGIYGYTF.

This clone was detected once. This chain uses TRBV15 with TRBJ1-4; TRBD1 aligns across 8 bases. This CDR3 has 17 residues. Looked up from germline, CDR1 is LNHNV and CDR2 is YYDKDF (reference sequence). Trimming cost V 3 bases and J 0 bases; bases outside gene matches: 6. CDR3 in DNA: TGTGCCACCAGCAGCGACAGGGGCTTTGCAACTAATGAAAAACTGTTTTTT. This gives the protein CATSSDRGFATNEKLFF.

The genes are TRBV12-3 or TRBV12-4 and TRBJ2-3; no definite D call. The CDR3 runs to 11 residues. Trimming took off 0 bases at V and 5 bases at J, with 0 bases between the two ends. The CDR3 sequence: CASSLADTQYF. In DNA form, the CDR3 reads TGTGCCAGCAGTTTAGCAGATACGCAGTATTTT.

This chain's CDR3 is CASIEREPAYEQYF. The CDR3 coding sequence is TGTGCCAGCATAGAGAGGGAGCCAGCCTACGAGCAGTACTTC. The chain employs TRBV2 and TRBJ2-7; TRBD2 might be the D (5 bases). Germline V gene sequence: CDR1 SNHLY, CDR2 FYNNEI. The CDR3 is 14 residues long. Trimming cost V 7 bases and J 2 bases, with 15 bases left between them.

The CDR3: CASSESQGRQPQHF. The DNA of the CDR3 is TGTGCCAGCAGTGAGTCGCAGGGCAGGCAGCCCCAGCATTTT. The genes are TRBV2 and TRBJ1-5, with D perhaps TRBD1 (5 bases). The germline V and J ends were trimmed by 3 bases and 7 bases, with 13 bases remaining between them. Germline V gene lookup returns CDR1 SNHLY and CDR2 FYNNEI. The CDR3 loop spans 14 amino acids.

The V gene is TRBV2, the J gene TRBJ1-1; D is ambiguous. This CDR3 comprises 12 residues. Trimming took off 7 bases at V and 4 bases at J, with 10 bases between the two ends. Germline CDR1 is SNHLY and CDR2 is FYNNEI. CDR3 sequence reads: CASMATGTEAFF. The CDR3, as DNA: TGTGCCAGCATGGCCACCGGCACTGAAGCTTTCTTT.